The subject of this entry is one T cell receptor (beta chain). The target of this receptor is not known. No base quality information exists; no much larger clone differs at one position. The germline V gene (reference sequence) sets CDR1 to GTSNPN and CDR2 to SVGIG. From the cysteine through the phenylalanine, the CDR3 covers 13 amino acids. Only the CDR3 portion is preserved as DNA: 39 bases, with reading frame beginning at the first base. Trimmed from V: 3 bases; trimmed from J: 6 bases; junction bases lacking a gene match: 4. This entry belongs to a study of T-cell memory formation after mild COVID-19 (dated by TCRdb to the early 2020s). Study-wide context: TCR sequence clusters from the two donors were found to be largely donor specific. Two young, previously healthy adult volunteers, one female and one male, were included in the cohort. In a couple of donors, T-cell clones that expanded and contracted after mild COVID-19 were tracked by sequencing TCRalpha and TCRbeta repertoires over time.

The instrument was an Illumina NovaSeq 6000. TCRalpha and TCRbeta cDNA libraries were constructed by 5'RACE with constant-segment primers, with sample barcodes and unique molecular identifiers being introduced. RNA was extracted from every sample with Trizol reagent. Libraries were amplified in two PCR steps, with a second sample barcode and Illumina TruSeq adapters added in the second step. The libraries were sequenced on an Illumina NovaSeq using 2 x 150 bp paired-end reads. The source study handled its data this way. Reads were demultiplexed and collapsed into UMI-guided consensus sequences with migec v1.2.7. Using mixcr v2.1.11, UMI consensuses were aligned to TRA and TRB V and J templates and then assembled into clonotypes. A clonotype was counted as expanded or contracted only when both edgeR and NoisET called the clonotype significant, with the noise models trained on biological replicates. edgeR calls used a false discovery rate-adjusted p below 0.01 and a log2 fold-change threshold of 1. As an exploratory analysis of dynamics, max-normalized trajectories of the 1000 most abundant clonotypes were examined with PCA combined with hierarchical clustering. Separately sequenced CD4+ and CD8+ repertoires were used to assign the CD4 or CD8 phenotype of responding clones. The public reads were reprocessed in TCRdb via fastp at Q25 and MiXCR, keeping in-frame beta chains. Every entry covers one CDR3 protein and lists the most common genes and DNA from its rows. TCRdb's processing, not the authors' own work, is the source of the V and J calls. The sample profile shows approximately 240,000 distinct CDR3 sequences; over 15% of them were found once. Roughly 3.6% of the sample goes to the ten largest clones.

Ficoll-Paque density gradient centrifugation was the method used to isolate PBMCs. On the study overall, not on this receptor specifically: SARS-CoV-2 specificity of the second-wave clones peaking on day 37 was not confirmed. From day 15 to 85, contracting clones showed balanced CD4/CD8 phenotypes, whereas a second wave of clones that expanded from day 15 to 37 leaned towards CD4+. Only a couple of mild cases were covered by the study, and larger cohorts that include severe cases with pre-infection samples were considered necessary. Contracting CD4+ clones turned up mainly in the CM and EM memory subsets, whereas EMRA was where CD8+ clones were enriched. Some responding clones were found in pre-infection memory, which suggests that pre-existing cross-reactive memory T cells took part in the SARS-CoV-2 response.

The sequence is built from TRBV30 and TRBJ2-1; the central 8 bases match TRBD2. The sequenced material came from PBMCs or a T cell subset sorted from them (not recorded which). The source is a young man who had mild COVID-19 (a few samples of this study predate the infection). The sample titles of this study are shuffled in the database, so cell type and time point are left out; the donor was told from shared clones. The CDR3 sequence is CAWSSGGVNEQFF. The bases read TGTGCCTGGAGCAGCGGGGGCGTCAATGAGCAGTTCTTC.